The 23 T cell receptor beta chains reported below all come from one sample, sequenced in a study of cytomegalovirus exposure and HLA in healthy donors. PCR involved 60 Vbeta and 13 Jbeta primers. Clones were sequenced by immunoSEQ multiplex PCR, and TCRdb holds only the in-frame ones, with some missing. The repertoire consists of fewer than 120,000 clones, with 76% occurring once and the leading ten covering 10% to 15%. Sequenced sample: PBMCs. These receptors were collected from a young man in good health and CMV-seropositive.

J is TRBJ2-5 and V is TRBV5-4; 8 bases are shared with TRBD1. CDR1 and CDR2 from the germline V gene are SGHNT and YYREEE (reference sequence). J lost 5 bases, V lost 0 bases, and 9 bases had no gene match. The CDR3 length is 16 residues. CDR3 bases: TGTGCCAGCAGCTTGGAACCTGACAGGGGTGTGGAGACCCAGTACTTC. Protein: CASSLEPDRGVETQYF.

The V and J genes are TRBV6-5 and TRBJ2-5; a possible D gene is TRBD2 (5 bases). The CDR3 consists of 15 residues. From germline, CDR1 is MNHEY and CDR2 SVGAGI. Between the trimmed V and J ends, which lost 2 bases and 3 bases, there was a span of 13 bases. The CDR3 here is CASSYRWRREETQYF. The CDR3 region has the DNA TGTGCCAGCAGTTACCGATGGCGGCGGGAAGAGACCCAGTACTTC.

The genes are TRBV4-3 and TRBJ2-5; D might be TRBD2 (7 bases). With 1 base removed from V and 4 bases from J, the gap between germline ends came to 16 bases. The length of the CDR3 is 16 residues. CDR1 and CDR2 (germline): LGHNA, YSLEER. CDR3 residues: CASSQGHGGGAETQYF. DNA for the CDR3: TGCGCCAGCAGCCAAGGTCATGGAGGGGGGGCAGAGACCCAGTACTTC.

The chain recombines TRBV7-9 with TRBJ1-1; 7 nucleotides line up with TRBD1. J gave up 2 bases and V 5 bases, and 5 bases lay outside the gene matches. The length of the CDR3 is 14 residues. The germline CDR1 and CDR2 sequences are SEHNR and FQNEAQ (reference sequence). CDR3 in DNA: TGTGCCAGCAGCCCCCGGGACAGTAACACTGAAGCTTTCTTT. This encodes CASSPRDSNTEAFF.

This clone has only one observation. This chain links TRBV10-3 with TRBJ1-2, with D perhaps TRBD1 (5 bases). The CDR3 totals 11 residues. Germline assignment: CDR1 ENHRY and CDR2 SYGVKD. V was trimmed by 4 bases and J by 11 bases, leaving 11 bases between them. The CDR3 spells CAISGQGRYTF. CDR3 bases: TGTGCCATCAGTGGCCAGGGTAGATACACCTTC.

This clone was seen more than once but under ten times. The J gene is TRBJ1-4, the V gene TRBV6-6; TRBD1 agrees at 8 bases. The CDR3 is made up of 15 amino acids. V lost 2 bases to trimming and J lost 10 bases; unmatched junction nucleotides: 9. The V gene's germline CDR1 is MNHNY and CDR2 SVGAGI (reference sequence). CDR3 protein: CASSYPPDRDGKLFF. The DNA for the CDR3 is TGTGCCAGCAGTTACCCTCCGGACAGGGATGGAAAACTGTTTTTT.

The chain is built from TRBV27 and TRBJ2-7, with TRBD1 matching 7 bases. The CDR3 consists of 13 residues. V lost 3 bases, J lost 6 bases, and 5 bases stayed unmatched. The germline V gene encodes CDR1 MNHEY and CDR2 SMNVEV (reference sequence). CDR3 loop: CASSFTGDGEQYF. In nucleotides, the CDR3 is TGTGCCAGCAGTTTCACAGGGGATGGCGAGCAGTACTTC.

In the case of this clone: This specimen includes other DNA sequences encoding the same CDR3. This chain uses TRBV29-1 with TRBJ2-7; 8 nucleotides agree with TRBD2. The germline V gene has CDR1 SQVTM and CDR2 ANQGSEA. This CDR3 comprises 15 residues. V dropped 4 bases and J dropped 0; count of bases not matched to a gene: 8. The chain's CDR3 is CSVANIAGFSYEQYF. In DNA, the CDR3 is TGCAGCGTTGCCAATATAGCGGGGTTCTCCTACGAGCAGTACTTC.

This clone was found once. V gene TRBV4-2 combines with J gene TRBJ1-2, with D maybe TRBD1 (6 bases). Germline CDR1 reads LGHNA; CDR2 reads YNFKEQ. The length of the CDR3 is 14 residues. Trimming shortened V by 0 bases and J by 8 bases, and 13 bases separated the two germline ends. CDR3 protein: CASSQELGQGGYTF. Here the CDR3 DNA reads TGTGCCAGCAGCCAAGAATTGGGGCAGGGGGGCTACACCTTC.

V usage is TRBV6-5 and J usage is TRBJ2-7, with TRBD2 matching over 9 bases. This CDR3 is built from 14 residues. The germline V gene has CDR1 MNHEY and CDR2 SVGAGI. J was trimmed by 9 bases and V by 10 bases; bases with no gene match: 16. This chain's CDR3 is CATQKGPSGEGQYF. CDR3 nucleotide sequence: TGTGCCACCCAAAAGGGGCCTAGCGGGGAGGGGCAGTACTTC.

This clone was seen once. This sequence joins TRBV27 and TRBJ1-1, with TRBD1 matching over 8 bases. The CDR3 spans 15 residues. The V gene's germline CDR1 is MNHEY and CDR2 SMNVEV (reference sequence). J lost 5 bases, V lost 4 bases, and 9 bases had no gene match. CDR3 nucleotide sequence: TGTGCCAGCAGTTCCCTAACCAGGGGGCTAACTGAAGCTTTCTTT. This codes for CASSSLTRGLTEAFF.

This sequence joins TRBV19 and TRBJ2-2, with D maybe TRBD2 (6 bases). Germline V lookup: CDR1 LNHDA, CDR2 SQIVND (reference sequence). V was shortened by 6 bases and J by 4 bases, with 18 bases between the two germline ends. The CDR3 contains 16 residues. In DNA form, the CDR3 reads TGTGCCAGTAGCCCGGGGCTACTTAGCGGCACCGGGGAGCTGTTTTTT. This codes for CASSPGLLSGTGELFF.

The chain has TRBV5-3 and TRBJ2-1, with D possibly being TRBD1 (5 bases). TRBV5-3 is an open reading frame, and its role is uncertain. Trimming stripped 0 bases from V and 6 bases from J, with 16 bases between. This CDR3 has 16 amino acids. The CDR3 DNA follows: TGTGCCAGAAGCTTGGTTGTGGCAGGGTGGCTCAATGAGCAGTTCTTC. Translated, it gives CARSLVVAGWLNEQFF.

This chain uses TRBV6-5 with TRBJ1-5; a possible D gene is TRBD1 (5 bases). Germline CDR1 MNHEY, CDR2 SVGAGI. CDR3 length: 13 amino acids. Between the trimmed V and J ends, which lost 2 bases and 6 bases, there was a span of 8 bases. CDR3 bases: TGTGCCAGCAGTTACCAAAGGGGTCAGCCCCAGCATTTT. Translated: CASSYQRGQPQHF.

The chain uses TRBV5-6 and TRBJ1-2, with D hard to call. The V and J ends lost 0 bases and 3 bases respectively, with 6 bases between them. The CDR3 spans 13 residues. The germline V gene encodes CDR1 SGHDT and CDR2 YYEEEE. The CDR3 DNA follows: TGTGCCAGCAGCTTGGTTGCGGACTATGGCTACACCTTC. As protein: CASSLVADYGYTF.

This clone was found a few times. The chain couples TRBV7-2 to TRBJ1-2, with TRBD1 matching over 9 bases. CDR3 length: 15 amino acids. Trimming at V came to 3 bases and at J to 0 bases, leaving 2 bases not matched to a gene. Looked up from germline, CDR1 is SGHTA and CDR2 is FQGNSA. The CDR3 is CASSLRQGANYGYTF. CDR3 bases: TGTGCCAGCAGCTTGAGACAGGGGGCTAACTATGGCTACACCTTC.

The chain is built from TRBV6-6 and TRBJ1-1; 10 nucleotides line up with TRBD1. V lost 5 bases and J lost 11; bases outside the gene matches: 14. Germline V gene data show CDR1 as MNHNY and CDR2 as SVGAGI (reference sequence). This CDR3 contains 15 residues. The CDR3 nucleotides are TGTGCCAGCAGTGCCCTGACAGGGGGCGCGGTGACGGCTTTCTTT. This translates into CASSALTGGAVTAFF.

This sequence joins TRBV18 and TRBJ1-5, with D possibly matching TRBD1 (6 bases). This CDR3 has 18 amino acids. Trimming left V 2 bases short and J 0 bases short, with 17 bases between. Germline assignment: CDR1 KGHSH and CDR2 LQKENI. The DNA for the CDR3 is TGTGCCAGCTCACCAAACAGGGTAGATGTCAATAGCAATCAGCCCCAGCATTTT. It yields the protein CASSPNRVDVNSNQPQHF.

This clone was seen just once. The V call is TRBV5-1, the J call TRBJ2-5; weak D call: TRBD1 (5 bases). Germline V gives CDR1 SGHRS, CDR2 YFSETQ. The CDR3 sequence is 16 residues long. V lost 2 bases and J 1 base, leaving 15 bases between the germline ends. DNA of the CDR3: TGCGCCAGCAGCTTAAGACCGACAGTCCCCCAAGAGACCCAGTACTTC. Amino acid sequence: CASSLRPTVPQETQYF.

The genes are TRBV9 and TRBJ2-2; no firm D call. The germline CDR1 and CDR2 sequences are SGDLS and YYNGEE. This CDR3 contains 14 residues. Trimming took 3 bases from V and 3 from J, leaving 9 bases between them. CDR3 coding DNA: TGTGCCAGCAGCGCCACAGTCCACACCGGGGAGCTGTTTTTT. Translating gives CASSATVHTGELFF.

J is TRBJ1-5 and V is TRBV27; 7 bases agree with TRBD1. This CDR3 is built from 14 residues. Germline lookup yields CDR1 MNHEY and CDR2 SMNVEV (reference sequence). Trimming cost V 6 bases and J 1 base; bases outside gene matches: 3. The CDR3 loop reads CASRPTGSNQPQHF. The CDR3 nucleotides read TGTGCCAGCAGACCGACAGGGAGCAATCAGCCCCAGCATTTT.

The chain employs TRBV7-2 and TRBJ1-1; D uncertain. Deletions cut 0 bases from V and 8 bases from J, with 10 bases between. The CDR3 is made up of 13 amino acids. Germline CDR1 and CDR2: SGHTA and FQGNSA. The CDR3: CASSLAVRAEAFF. The CDR3 DNA reads TGTGCCAGCAGCTTAGCGGTAAGAGCAGAAGCTTTCTTT.

This chain joins TRBV28 and TRBJ2-2; maybe TRBD1 (5 bases). This CDR3 spans 15 amino acids. CDR1 and CDR2 (germline): MDHEN, SYDVKM. The germline V and J ends were trimmed by 1 base and 1 base, with 7 bases remaining between them. The CDR3 loop is CASSLSQGNTGELFF. In DNA, the CDR3 is TGTGCCAGCAGTTTATCCCAGGGGAACACCGGGGAGCTGTTTTTT. Using reference TRBV28 and TRBJ2-2 for the parts outside the CDR3, the full variable domain is DVKVTQSSRYLVKRTGEKVFLECVQDMDHENMFWYRQDPGLGLRLIYFSYDVKMKEKGDIPEGYSVSREKKERFSLILESASTNQTSMYLCASSLSQGNTGELFFGEGSRLTVL.